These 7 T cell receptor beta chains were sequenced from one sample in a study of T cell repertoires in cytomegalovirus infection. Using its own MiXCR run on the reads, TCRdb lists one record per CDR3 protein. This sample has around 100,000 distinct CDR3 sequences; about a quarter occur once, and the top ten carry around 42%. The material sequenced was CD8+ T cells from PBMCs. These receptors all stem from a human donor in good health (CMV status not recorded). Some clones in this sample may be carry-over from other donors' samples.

The CDR3, as DNA: TGCAGCGTTGAGGGGACAGGTTGGGGGGCCGACTACGAGCAGTACTTC. Translation gives CSVEGTGWGADYEQYF. The rearrangement joins TRBV29-1 to TRBJ2-7; 8 nucleotides match TRBD1. The CDR3 consists of 16 residues. In germline, CDR1 is SQVTM, CDR2 ANQGSEA. With 3 bases clipped from V and 3 bases from J, the junction kept 13 bases outside the gene matches.

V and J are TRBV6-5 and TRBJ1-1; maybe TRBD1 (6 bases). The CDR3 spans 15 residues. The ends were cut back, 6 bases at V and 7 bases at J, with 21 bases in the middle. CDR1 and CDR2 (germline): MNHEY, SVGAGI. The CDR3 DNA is TGTGCCAGCAGCCGCGGGACAACCCGAAAGGGTGAAGCTTTCTTT. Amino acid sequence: CASSRGTTRKGEAFF.

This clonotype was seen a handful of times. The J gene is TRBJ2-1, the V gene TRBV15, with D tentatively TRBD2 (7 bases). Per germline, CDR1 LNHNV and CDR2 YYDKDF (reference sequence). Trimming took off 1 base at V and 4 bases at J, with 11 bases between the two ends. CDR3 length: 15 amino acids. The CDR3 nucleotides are TGTGCCACCAGCAGAGGGGGGGGGCTTTACAATGAGCAGTTCTTC. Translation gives CATSRGGGLYNEQFF.

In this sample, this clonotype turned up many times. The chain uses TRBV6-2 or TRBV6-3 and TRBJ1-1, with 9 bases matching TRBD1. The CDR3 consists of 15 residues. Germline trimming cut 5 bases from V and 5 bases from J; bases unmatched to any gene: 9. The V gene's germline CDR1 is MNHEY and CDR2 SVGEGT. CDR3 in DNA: TGTGCCAGCAGTCTCTTCGGGACAGGGCGAACTGAAGCTTTCTTT. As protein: CASSLFGTGRTEAFF.

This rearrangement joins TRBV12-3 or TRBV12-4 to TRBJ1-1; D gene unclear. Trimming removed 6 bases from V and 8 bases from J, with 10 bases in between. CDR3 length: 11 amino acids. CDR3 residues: CASSTAEEAFF. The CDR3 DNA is TGTGCCAGCAGCACGGCCGAAGAAGCTTTCTTT.

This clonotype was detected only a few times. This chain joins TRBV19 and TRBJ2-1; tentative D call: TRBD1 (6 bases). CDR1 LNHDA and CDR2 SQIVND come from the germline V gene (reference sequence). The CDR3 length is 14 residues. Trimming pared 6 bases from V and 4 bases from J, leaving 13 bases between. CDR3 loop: CASRKGERYNEQFF. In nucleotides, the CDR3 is TGTGCCAGTAGGAAGGGGGAGAGGTACAATGAGCAGTTCTTC.

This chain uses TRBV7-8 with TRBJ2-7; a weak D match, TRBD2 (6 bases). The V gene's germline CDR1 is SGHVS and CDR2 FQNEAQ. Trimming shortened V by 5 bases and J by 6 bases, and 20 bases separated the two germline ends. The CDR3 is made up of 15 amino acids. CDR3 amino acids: CASSGTRLDGSEQYF. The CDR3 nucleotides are TGTGCCAGCAGCGGAACCCGACTAGATGGCTCCGAGCAGTACTTC.